These 3 T cell receptor beta chains originate from one sample sequenced in a study of CD8 T cells in ankylosing spondylitis. TCRdb itself ran the 5' RACE reads through MiXCR, one entry per CDR3 protein. The sample includes approximately 180,000 distinct CDR3 sequences, roughly 18% of them seen just once. The sample comprised blood, either unsorted or a sorted T cell fraction (not recorded which). The source is a male donor aged 5-29 years with ankylosing spondylitis or in good health (not recorded which).

J is TRBJ2-1 and V is TRBV4-1, with a weak D call TRBD2 (7 bases). V lost 6 bases to trimming and J lost 0 bases, with 12 bases between them. The length of the CDR3 is 15 residues. Germline CDR1 is MGHRA and CDR2 is YSYEKL. The CDR3 bases are TGCGCCAGCAGTAGGGGGGAGGGCTCCTACAATGAGCAGTTCTTC. This encodes CASSRGEGSYNEQFF.

Only a few counts were recorded for this clonotype. The CDR3 sequence is CASSLAGIRGANYGYTF. The CDR3, as DNA: TGTGCCAGCAGCTTAGCGGGCATCAGGGGAGCTAACTATGGCTACACCTTC. This sequence joins TRBV7-2 and TRBJ1-2; weak D call: TRBD1 (6 bases). V lost 0 bases and J 0 bases, leaving 14 bases between the germline ends. The CDR3 contains 17 residues. Looked up from germline, CDR1 is SGHTA and CDR2 is FQGNSA.

This clonotype was observed many times. V usage is TRBV6-5 and J usage is TRBJ2-1, with D uncertain. The CDR3 sequence is 13 residues long. Germline V gene lookup returns CDR1 MNHEY and CDR2 SVGAGI. V gave up 6 bases and J gave up 2 bases, with 8 bases separating them. This chain's CDR3 is CASRHRPYNEQFF. DNA for the CDR3: TGTGCCAGCAGACATCGACCCTACAATGAGCAGTTCTTC.